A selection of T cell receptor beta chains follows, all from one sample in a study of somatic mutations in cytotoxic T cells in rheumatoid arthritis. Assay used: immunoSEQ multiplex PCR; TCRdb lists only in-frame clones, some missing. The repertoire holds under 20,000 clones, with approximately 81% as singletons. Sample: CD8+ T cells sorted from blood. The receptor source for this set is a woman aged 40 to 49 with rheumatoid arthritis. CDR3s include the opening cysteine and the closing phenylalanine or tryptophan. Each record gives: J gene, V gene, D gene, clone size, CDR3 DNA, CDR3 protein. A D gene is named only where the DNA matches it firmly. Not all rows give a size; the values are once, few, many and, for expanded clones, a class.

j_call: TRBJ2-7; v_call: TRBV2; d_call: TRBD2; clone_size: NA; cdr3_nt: TGTGCCAGCAGCGCCGGGGGGGACTACGAGCAGTACTTC; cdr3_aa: CASSAGGDYEQYF
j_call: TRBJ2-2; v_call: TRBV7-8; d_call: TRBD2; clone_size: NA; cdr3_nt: TGTGCCAGCAGCGGTACTAGCGGGAGAGAAATCGGGGAGCTGTTTTTT; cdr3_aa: CASSGTSGREIGELFF
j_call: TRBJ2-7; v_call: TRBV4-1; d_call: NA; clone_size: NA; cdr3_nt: TGCGCCAGCAGCCAAGACGAAGGGGGCGAGCAGTACTTC; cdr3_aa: CASSQDEGGEQYF
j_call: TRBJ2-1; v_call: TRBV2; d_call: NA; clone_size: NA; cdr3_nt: TGTGCCAGCAGTGATAGGGACTCCTATCGGGGTGAGCAGTTCTTC; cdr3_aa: CASSDRDSYRGEQFF
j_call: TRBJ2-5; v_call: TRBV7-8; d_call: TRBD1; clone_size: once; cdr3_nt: TGTGCCAGCAGCTTAATGGGGACAGGGCGGGCCCAGTACTTC; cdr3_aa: CASSLMGTGRAQYF
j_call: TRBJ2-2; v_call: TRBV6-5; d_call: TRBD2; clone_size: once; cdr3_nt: TGTGCCAGCAGTTACTCAGCGGGAGGTGCCGGGGAGCTGTTTTTT; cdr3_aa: CASSYSAGGAGELFF
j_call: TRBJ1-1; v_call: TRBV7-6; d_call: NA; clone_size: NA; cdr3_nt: TGTGCCAGCAGCTTAGGTTCGAGGGCCACTGAAGCTTTCTTT; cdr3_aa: CASSLGSRATEAFF
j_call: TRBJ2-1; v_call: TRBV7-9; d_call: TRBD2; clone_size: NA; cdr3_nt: TGTGCCACTTTCGAACTAGCGGATAACAATGAGCAGTTCTTC; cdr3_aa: CATFELADNNEQFF
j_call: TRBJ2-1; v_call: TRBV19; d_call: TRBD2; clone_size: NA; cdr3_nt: TGCGCCAGTAGTCCCACTAGCGGGGGTTACAATGAGCAGTTCTTC; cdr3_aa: CASSPTSGGYNEQFF
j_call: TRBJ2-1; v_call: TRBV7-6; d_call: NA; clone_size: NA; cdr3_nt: TGTGCCAGCAGCGGCTGGACACCTCTCTCCTACAATGAGCAGTTCTTC; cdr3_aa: CASSGWTPLSYNEQFF
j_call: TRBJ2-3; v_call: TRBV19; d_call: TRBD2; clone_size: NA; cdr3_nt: TGTGCCAGTGGACTAGACGGCACAGATACGCAGTATTTT; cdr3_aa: CASGLDGTDTQYF
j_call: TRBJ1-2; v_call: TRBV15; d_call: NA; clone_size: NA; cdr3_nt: TGTGCCACCAGCAGAGATAACCCTTTAGAGTATGGCTACACCTTC; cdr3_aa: CATSRDNPLEYGYTF
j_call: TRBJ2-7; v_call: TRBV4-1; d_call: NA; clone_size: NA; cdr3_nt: TGCGCCAGCAGCCAATTGACTACCTACGAGCAGTACTTC; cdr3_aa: CASSQLTTYEQYF
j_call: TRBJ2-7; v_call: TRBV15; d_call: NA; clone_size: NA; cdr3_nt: TGTGCCACCAGCAGAGAGGCAGGGATCGACGAGCAGTACTTC; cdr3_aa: CATSREAGIDEQYF
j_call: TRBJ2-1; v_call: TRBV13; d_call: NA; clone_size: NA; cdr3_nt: TGTGCCAGCAGTGACCACCGGGGAGGATCTCGCCACAATGAGCAGTTCTTC; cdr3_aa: CASSDHRGGSRHNEQFF
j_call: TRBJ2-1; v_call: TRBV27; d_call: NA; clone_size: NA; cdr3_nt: TGTGCCAGCAGGACTAGTTACAATGAGCAGTTCTTC; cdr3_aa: CASRTSYNEQFF
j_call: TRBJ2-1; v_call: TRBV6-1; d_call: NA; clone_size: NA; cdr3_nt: TGTGCCAGCATTCCCAGTATCACCTACAATGAGCAGTTCTTC; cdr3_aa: CASIPSITYNEQFF
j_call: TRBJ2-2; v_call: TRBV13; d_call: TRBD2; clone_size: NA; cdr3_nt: TGTGCCAGCAGCTTGCAGCGGGGGGCGGGGAACACCGGGGAGCTGTTTTTT; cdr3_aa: CASSLQRGAGNTGELFF
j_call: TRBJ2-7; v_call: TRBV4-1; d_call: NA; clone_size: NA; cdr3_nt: TGCGCCAGCAGCCAAGGGGACTTATTCTACGAGCAGTACTTC; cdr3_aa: CASSQGDLFYEQYF
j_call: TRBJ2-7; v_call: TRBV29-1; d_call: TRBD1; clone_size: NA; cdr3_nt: TGCAGCGTTGAGAGGGACAGGGGTGGCGAGCAGTACTTC; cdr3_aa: CSVERDRGGEQYF
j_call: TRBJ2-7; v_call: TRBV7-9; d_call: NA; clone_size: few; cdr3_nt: TGTGCCAGCATGCCCCTAGGGGACGAGCAGTACTTC; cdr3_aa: CASMPLGDEQYF
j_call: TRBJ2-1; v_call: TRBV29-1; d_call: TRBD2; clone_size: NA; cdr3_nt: TGCAGCGTTGATTCCGGGGGGTATTACAATGAGCAGTTCTTC; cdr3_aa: CSVDSGGYYNEQFF
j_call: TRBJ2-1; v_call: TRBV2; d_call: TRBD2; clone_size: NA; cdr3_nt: TGTGCCAGCAGTACTAGCGGGGGCTACAATGAGCAGTTCTTC; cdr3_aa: CASSTSGGYNEQFF
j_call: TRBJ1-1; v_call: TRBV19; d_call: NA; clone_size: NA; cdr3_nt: TGTGCCAGTAGTCAGGGGCGCACTGAAGCTTTCTTT; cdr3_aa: CASSQGRTEAFF
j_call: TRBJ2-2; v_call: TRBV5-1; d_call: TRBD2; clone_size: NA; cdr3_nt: TGCGCCAGCAGCCCTCTCGGGACTAGCGTCGCCGGGGAGCTGTTTTTT; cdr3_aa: CASSPLGTSVAGELFF
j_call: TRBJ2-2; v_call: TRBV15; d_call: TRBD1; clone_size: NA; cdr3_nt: TGTGCCACCAGCAGAGATCGGACAGGGTCCGGGGAGCTGTTTTTT; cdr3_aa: CATSRDRTGSGELFF
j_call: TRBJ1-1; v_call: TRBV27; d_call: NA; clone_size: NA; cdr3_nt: TGTGCCAGCAGTTTCAGGGGGAACACTGAAGCTTTCTTT; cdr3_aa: CASSFRGNTEAFF
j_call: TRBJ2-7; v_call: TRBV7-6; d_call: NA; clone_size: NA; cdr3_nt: TGTGCCAGCAGCCCCCCAGCCGGGATAACCTACGAGCAGTACTTC; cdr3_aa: CASSPPAGITYEQYF
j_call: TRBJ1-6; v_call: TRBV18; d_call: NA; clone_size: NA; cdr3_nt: TGTGCCAGCTCTCAAGAGTGGACAGACCTTAATTCACCCCTCCACTTT; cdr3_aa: CASSQEWTDLNSPLHF
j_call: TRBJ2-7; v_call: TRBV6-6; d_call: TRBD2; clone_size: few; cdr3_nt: TGTGCCAGCAGTCTTAGCGGGGGGACCTACGAGCAGTACTTC; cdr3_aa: CASSLSGGTYEQYF
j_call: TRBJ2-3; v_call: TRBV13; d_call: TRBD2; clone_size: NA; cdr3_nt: TGTGCCAGCAGCTCCCGACTAGCGGAAAGCCATAACACAGATACGCAGTATTTT; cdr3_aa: CASSSRLAESHNTDTQYF
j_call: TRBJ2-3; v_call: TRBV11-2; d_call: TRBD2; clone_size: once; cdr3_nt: TGTGCCAGCCGGGAGGGCCTTACAGATACGCAGTATTTT; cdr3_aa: CASREGLTDTQYF
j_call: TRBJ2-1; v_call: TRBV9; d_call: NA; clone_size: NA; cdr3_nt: TGTGCCAGCAGCCCTCACGGGGGGCTCAATGAGCAGTTCTTC; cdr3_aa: CASSPHGGLNEQFF
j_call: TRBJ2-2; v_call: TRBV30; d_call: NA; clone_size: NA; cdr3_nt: TGTGCCTGGAGTGACGACAGGACCACCGGGGAGCTGTTTTTT; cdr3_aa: CAWSDDRTTGELFF
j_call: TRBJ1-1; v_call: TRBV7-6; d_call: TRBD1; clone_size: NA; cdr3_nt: TGTGCCAGCAGCTCCGGGGCAGGGGGCACTGAAGCTTTCTTT; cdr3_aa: CASSSGAGGTEAFF
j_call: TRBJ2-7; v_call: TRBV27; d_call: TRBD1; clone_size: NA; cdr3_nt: TGTGCCAGCAGTTTATTGGGGACAGGGGACGAGCAGTACTTC; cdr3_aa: CASSLLGTGDEQYF
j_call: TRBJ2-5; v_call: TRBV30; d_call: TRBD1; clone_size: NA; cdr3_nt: TGTGCCTGGGGACGGACAGGGGCATCCCAAGAGACCCAGTACTTC; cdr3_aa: CAWGRTGASQETQYF
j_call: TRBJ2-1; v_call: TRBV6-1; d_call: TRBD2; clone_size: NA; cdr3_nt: TGTGCCACCGGGGGACTACTTAACAATGAGCAGTTCTTC; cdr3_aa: CATGGLLNNEQFF
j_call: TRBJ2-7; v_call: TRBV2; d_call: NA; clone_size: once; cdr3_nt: TGTGCCAGCAGGGCCGACGCGGTCGAGCAGTACTTC; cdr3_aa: CASRADAVEQYF
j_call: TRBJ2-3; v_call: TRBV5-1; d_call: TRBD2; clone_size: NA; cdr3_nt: TGCGCCAGCAGCTCTCCTCCCGGCCTAGCGGACACAGATACGCAGTATTTT; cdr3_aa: CASSSPPGLADTDTQYF